These 15 T cell receptor beta chains came from one sample sequenced in a study of type 1 regulatory T cells. TCRdb independently ran MiXCR on the reads; one entry per CDR3 protein. This table holds 88,000 or so distinct CDR3 sequences, about a third found once. Material for sequencing was CD4+ T cells, either the whole sample or a sorted fraction (not recorded which). The receptors derive from a human donor in good health.

This chain uses TRBV20-1 with TRBJ2-6; D is undetermined. Between the trimmed V and J ends, which lost 3 bases and 4 bases, there was a span of 7 bases. The germline V gene encodes CDR1 DFQATT and CDR2 SNEGSKA (reference sequence). This CDR3 contains 13 residues. The CDR3 sequence is CSARTAGANVLTF. The CDR3 DNA is TGCAGTGCTAGGACTGCCGGGGCCAACGTCCTGACTTTC.

The chain links TRBV6-1 to TRBJ2-1; 8 bases line up with TRBD2. This CDR3 has 16 residues. Trimming removed 4 bases from V and 5 bases from J; junction bases left unmatched: 10. The V gene's germline CDR1 is MNHNS and CDR2 SASEGT. As DNA, the CDR3 is TGTGCCAGCAGTGCCGAGGGACTAGTGACGAACAATGAGCAGTTCTTC. It translates to CASSAEGLVTNNEQFF.

V gene TRBV20-1 combines with J gene TRBJ2-3; maybe TRBD1 (5 bases). Germline assignment: CDR1 DFQATT and CDR2 SNEGSKA (reference sequence). The CDR3 has 11 amino acids. The V gene lost 6 bases and the J gene lost 3 bases, with 7 bases spanning the gap. CDR3 in DNA: TGCAGTGCGAGACAGACAGATACGCAGTATTTT. As protein: CSARQTDTQYF.

The sample holds a few counts of this clonotype. The V gene is TRBV7-6, the J gene TRBJ2-3; no definite D call. The CDR3 covers 14 residues. Trimming pared 2 bases from V and 2 bases from J, leaving 8 bases between. Germline V gene lookup returns CDR1 SGHVS and CDR2 FNYEAQ. The CDR3 protein is CASSLRLDTDTQYF. The DNA of the CDR3 is TGTGCCAGCAGCTTACGCTTAGACACAGATACGCAGTATTTT.

This clonotype turned up a few times. J is TRBJ2-4 and V is TRBV21-1; the D call TRBD1 from the table was never checked on the DNA. TRBV21-1 is a pseudogene segment. The CDR3 covers 16 residues. CDR3 amino acids: CASTEAAGVGKNIQYF. The CDR3 DNA reads TGTGCCAGCACCGAAGCGGCGGGGGTCGGCAAAAACATTCAGTACTTC.

The V gene is TRBV12-3 or TRBV12-4, the J gene TRBJ1-5, with a tentative D call TRBD1 (6 bases). V dropped 1 base and J dropped 4 bases, with 11 bases sitting between them. CDR3 length: 15 amino acids. CDR3 nucleotides: TGTGCCAGCAGTTTAGGTCCCCAGGGGAATCAGCCCCAGCATTTT. Translating it yields CASSLGPQGNQPQHF.

The chain carries TRBV5-1 and TRBJ2-2; D gene uncertain. The CDR3 loop spans 15 amino acids. V was clipped by 4 bases and J by 4 bases, with 14 bases between them. Germline-derived CDR1 and CDR2 are SGHRS and YFSETQ. The CDR3 is CASSPNSVLTGELFF. Here the CDR3 DNA reads TGCGCCAGCAGCCCAAACAGTGTCCTCACCGGGGAGCTGTTTTTT.

About this clonotype itself: At one boundary the junction diverges from the germline segment, which might be a read error. The chain combines TRBV4-1 with TRBJ2-7; TRBD1 agrees at 7 bases. The V gene's germline CDR1 is MGHRA and CDR2 YSYEKL. The CDR3 length is 14 residues. The CDR3 here is CASSQTTGTDERYF. DNA for the CDR3: TGCGCCAGCAGCCAAACCACCGGGACAGACGAGCGGTACTTC.

The chain links TRBV12-3 or TRBV12-4 to TRBJ2-2; 7 bases line up with TRBD2. The CDR3 extends over 15 amino acids. V shed 2 bases and J 2 bases; nucleotides not matched to a gene: 2. The CDR3 region has the DNA TGTGCCAGCAGTTTACTAGCGGTTAACACCGGGGAGCTGTTTTTT. Its protein product is CASSLLAVNTGELFF.

The chain links TRBV29-1 to TRBJ2-7; D not certain. This CDR3 comprises 12 residues. Trimming removed 4 bases at V and 1 base at J, with 8 bases between. Germline-derived CDR1 and CDR2 are SQVTM and ANQGSEA. CDR3 DNA: TGCAGCGTTGTCGCGAATTCCTACGAGCAGTACTTC. The encoded protein is CSVVANSYEQYF.

This clonotype was seen a few times. V and J are TRBV29-1 and TRBJ2-3, with 10 bases aligning to TRBD2. The CDR3 length is 16 residues. V dropped 6 bases and J dropped 6; count of bases not matched to a gene: 15. CDR1 is SQVTM, CDR2 ANQGSEA, per germline. Here the CDR3 DNA reads TGCAGCGTCCTAGCGGGAGCTACCCCGAAGGACGATACGCAGTATTTT. Its translation: CSVLAGATPKDDTQYF.

The chain has TRBV7-9 and TRBJ1-3; 7 bases match TRBD1. From germline, CDR1 is SEHNR and CDR2 FQNEAQ (reference sequence). The CDR3 sequence is 15 residues long. The ends lost 3 bases at V and 4 bases at J; junction bases unmatched: 6. The CDR3 DNA sequence: TGTGCCAGCAGCTTTTCGACAGGGTGGGGAAACACCATATATTTT. Protein sequence: CASSFSTGWGNTIYF.

The V and J genes are TRBV12-3 or TRBV12-4 and TRBJ2-3; no clear D gene. The CDR3 contains 14 residues. Trimming pared 3 bases from V and 5 bases from J, leaving 12 bases between. The CDR3 loop reads CASSFSGLGDTQYF. Written as DNA, the CDR3 is TGTGCCAGCAGTTTTTCCGGTCTTGGAGATACGCAGTATTTT.

This chain uses TRBV6-1 with TRBJ2-7, with 8 nucleotides matching TRBD2. The CDR3 loop spans 15 amino acids. Germline V gives CDR1 MNHNS, CDR2 SASEGT. V shed 2 bases, J shed 4 bases, and the junction held 7 bases outside the gene matches. CDR3 residues: CASSEQRELIYEQYF. The CDR3 DNA sequence: TGTGCCAGCAGTGAACAGCGGGAGTTAATTTACGAGCAGTACTTC.

This clonotype appeared a few times. J is TRBJ2-4 and V is TRBV28; 9 bases match TRBD1. The V gene's germline CDR1 is MDHEN and CDR2 SYDVKM. This CDR3 contains 15 residues. The V segment lost 5 bases and the J segment 1 base; nucleotides outside the gene matches: 3. CDR3 protein: CASSEQGAAKNIQYF. The CDR3 DNA follows: TGTGCCAGCAGTGAACAGGGGGCCGCCAAAAACATTCAGTACTTC.